Below, 13 T cell receptor beta chains from the same sample are listed, as sequenced in a study of monozygotic twins with inflammatory bowel disease. TCRdb processed the 5' RACE reads again and assigns one entry to each CDR3 protein, with no DNA. The repertoire table contains roughly 160,000 distinct CDR3 sequences. Sequenced: blood. These receptors all stem from a human donor with ulcerative colitis or Crohn's disease, or a healthy co-twin of an affected twin (not recorded which).

J is TRBJ2-5 and V is TRBV27; the TCRdb call, TRBD1, lacks DNA for checking. The CDR3 spans 15 residues. Per the germline V gene, CDR1 is MNHEY and CDR2 is SMNVEV (reference sequence). CDR3 residues: CASSLYRGREETQYF.

The chain is built from TRBV2 and TRBJ1-5; TCRdb proposes TRBD1, but this gene call is untestable without DNA. Germline-derived CDR1 and CDR2 are SNHLY and FYNNEI. The CDR3 has 16 amino acids. The CDR3 loop reads CASRKRDSNSNQPQHF.

The chain employs TRBV5-1 and TRBJ2-5; TCRdb's D gene call, TRBD1, goes unchecked for lack of DNA. The V gene's germline CDR1 is SGHRS and CDR2 YFSETQ. This CDR3 is built from 13 residues. CDR3 in amino acids: CASSLGGEETQYF.

The genes are TRBV5-5 and TRBJ2-5; the D call of TRBD1 rests on TCRdb alone, since no DNA is present to check it. The CDR3 loop spans 16 amino acids. Germline V gene data show CDR1 as SGHKS and CDR2 as YYEKEE (reference sequence). The chain's CDR3 is CASSFGDSGGQETQYF.

The chain links TRBV4-2 to TRBJ2-2; TCRdb proposes TRBD1, but this gene call is untestable without DNA. CDR1 and CDR2 (germline): LGHNA, YNFKEQ. The CDR3 runs to 16 residues. CDR3 amino acids: CASSQIQGSNTGELFF.

This rearrangement joins TRBV20-1 to TRBJ2-5; the TRBD1 assignment by TCRdb is unverifiable without DNA. Per the germline V gene, CDR1 is DFQATT and CDR2 is SNEGSKA (reference sequence). CDR3 length: 15 residues. This CDR3 reads CSASPPWDGQETQYF.

The rearrangement uses TRBV5-1 and TRBJ2-3; absent DNA, TCRdb's TRBD2 call cannot be checked. This CDR3 comprises 16 residues. Germline V gene lookup returns CDR1 SGHRS and CDR2 YFSETQ. The CDR3 protein is CASSLLLDQNTDTQYF. The full variable domain, its missing parts supplied by reference TRBV5-1 and TRBJ2-3, is KAGVTQTPRYLIKTRGQQVTLSCSPISGHRSVSWYQQTPGQGLQFLFEYFSETQRNKGNFPGRFSGRQFSNSRSEMNVSTLELGDSALYLCASSLLLDQNTDTQYFGPGTRLTVL.

V and J are TRBV7-2 and TRBJ1-3; the TCRdb D gene call, TRBD1, has no DNA to confirm it. CDR3 size: 17 residues. Germline V CDR1 and CDR2: SGHTA, FQGNSA. The CDR3 region is CASSPTTGSFSGNTIYF.

The chain uses TRBV24-1 and TRBJ2-5; the TCRdb D gene call, TRBD2, has no DNA to confirm it. This CDR3 is built from 11 residues. CDR1 and CDR2 (germline): KGHDR, SFDVKD. The CDR3 here is CATYQSGTQYF.

This rearrangement joins TRBV24-1 to TRBJ2-1; TCRdb gives TRBD2 as the D gene, but with no DNA this cannot be confirmed. CDR3 size: 14 residues. Germline V lookup: CDR1 KGHDR, CDR2 SFDVKD. CDR3 sequence reads: CATSDPRRVDEQFF.

This rearrangement joins TRBV4-2 to TRBJ1-6; the TCRdb call, TRBD1, lacks DNA for checking. Looked up from germline, CDR1 is LGHNA and CDR2 is YNFKEQ. CDR3 length: 17 residues. The CDR3 here is CASSQGTGGPYNSPLHF.

The chain couples TRBV28 to TRBJ2-7. The CDR3 has 12 residues. Germline V CDR1 and CDR2: MDHEN, SYDVKM. CDR3 residues: CASSLRNYEQYF.

The CDR3 sequence is CASSQETDRAEAFF. The V gene is TRBV4-2, the J gene TRBJ1-1; the D call from TCRdb, TRBD1, cannot be confirmed without DNA. Germline V gene data show CDR1 as LGHNA and CDR2 as YNFKEQ. This CDR3 comprises 14 residues.